This T cell receptor (beta chain) was observed in a study of T cells in women clearing cervical HPV infection. In the study overall: Blood came at first lesion visit for cases, post-clearance for controls.

Germline V CDR1 and CDR2: DFQATT, SNEGSKA (reference sequence). Trimming pared 5 bases from V and 0 bases from J, leaving 7 bases between. The CDR3 spans 12 residues. The table came from immunoSEQ multiplex PCR; TCRdb's copy has only in-frame clones and leaves some out. The ten top clones account for around 1.7%, within a sample of about 36,000 clones. Remarks on this clone: The read ends 3 residues shy of where the CDR3 ends; the end is completed using the germline J gene.

Cervical HPV DNA detected by MY09/MY11 PCR, typed by dot-blot. The sample comprised blood buffy coat. This receptor was identified in a woman between 18 and 70 years old with a cervical HPV16 infection that either progressed to CIN3+ or cleared (not recorded which). The chain links TRBV20-1 to TRBJ1-1; unclear D gene. The sequenced CDR3 bases are TGCAGTGCTTCCCAGATGAACACTGAA. Protein product: CSASQMNTE. The complete CDR3 sequence is CSASQMNTEAFF.